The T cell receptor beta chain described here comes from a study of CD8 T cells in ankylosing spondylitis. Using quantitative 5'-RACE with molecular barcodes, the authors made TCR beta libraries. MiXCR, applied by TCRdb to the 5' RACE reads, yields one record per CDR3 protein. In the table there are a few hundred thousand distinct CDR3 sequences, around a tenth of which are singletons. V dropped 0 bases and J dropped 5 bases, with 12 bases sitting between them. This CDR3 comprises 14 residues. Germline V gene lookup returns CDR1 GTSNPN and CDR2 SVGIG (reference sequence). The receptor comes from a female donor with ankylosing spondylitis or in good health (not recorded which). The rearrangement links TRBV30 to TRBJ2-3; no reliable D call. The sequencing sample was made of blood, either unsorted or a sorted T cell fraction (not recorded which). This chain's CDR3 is CAWSVWGVGDTQYF. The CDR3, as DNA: TGTGCCTGGAGTGTTTGGGGTGTGGGAGATACGCAGTATTTT.